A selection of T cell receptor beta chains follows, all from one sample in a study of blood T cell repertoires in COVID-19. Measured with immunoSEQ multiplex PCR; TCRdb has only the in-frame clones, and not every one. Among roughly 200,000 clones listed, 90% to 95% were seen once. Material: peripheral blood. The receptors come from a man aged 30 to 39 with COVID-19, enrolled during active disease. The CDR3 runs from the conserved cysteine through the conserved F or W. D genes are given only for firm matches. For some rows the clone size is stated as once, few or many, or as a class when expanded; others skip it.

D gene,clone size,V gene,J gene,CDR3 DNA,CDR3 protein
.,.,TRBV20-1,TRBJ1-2,TGCAGTGCCCGACGGGACTATGGCTACACCTTC,CSARRDYGYTF
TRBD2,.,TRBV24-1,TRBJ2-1,TGTGCCACCAGTGTTGCGGGGGGGGCTGAGCAGTTCTTC,CATSVAGGAEQFF
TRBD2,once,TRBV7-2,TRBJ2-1,TGTGCCAGCAGCTTAGTAGCGGGGAGCTCCTACAATGAGCAGTTCTTC,CASSLVAGSSYNEQFF
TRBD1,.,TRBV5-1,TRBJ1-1,TGCGCCAGCAGCTTGAGTTCGGGGACAGGGAACACTGAAGCTTTCTTT,CASSLSSGTGNTEAFF
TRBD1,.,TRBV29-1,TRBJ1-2,TGCAGCGTTGACGGGCAGGGGGAAGGCTACACCTTC,CSVDGQGEGYTF
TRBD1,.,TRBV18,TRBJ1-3,TGTGCCAGCTCACTGGGACAGCGATCCTCTGGAAACACCATATATTTT,CASSLGQRSSGNTIYF
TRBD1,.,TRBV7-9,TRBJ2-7,TGTGCCAGCGGACCTGAGGGGGCGGCCTACGAGCAGTACTTC,CASGPEGAAYEQYF
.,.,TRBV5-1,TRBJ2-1,TGCGCCAGCAGCTTTCAGGACTCCTTCCATGAGCAGTTCTTC,CASSFQDSFHEQFF
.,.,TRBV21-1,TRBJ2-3,TGTGCCAGCAGCAAGAGGGCTCCCAGAGATACGCAGTATTTT,CASSKRAPRDTQYF
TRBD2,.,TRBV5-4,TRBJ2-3,TGTGCCAGCAGCTTCATAGCGGGGGGGCAGGTAGATACGCAGTATTTT,CASSFIAGGQVDTQYF
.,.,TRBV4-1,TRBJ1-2,TGCGCCAGCAGCCAGCGGACGGACAGCCTCTATGGCTACACCTTC,CASSQRTDSLYGYTF
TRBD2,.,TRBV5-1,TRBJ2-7,TGCGCCAGCAGAGAGGGGTCCCCGGGGGGCGAGCAGTACTTC,CASREGSPGGEQYF
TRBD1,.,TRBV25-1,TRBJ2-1,TGTGCCAGCAGTGTCGGCCCGGGACAGGGATCCTACAATGAGCAGTTCTTC,CASSVGPGQGSYNEQFF
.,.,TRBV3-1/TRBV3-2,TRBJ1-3,TGTGCCAGCAGCCCTCGCGGGTCTGGAAACACCATATATTTT,CASSPRGSGNTIYF
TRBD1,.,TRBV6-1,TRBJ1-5,TGTGCCAGCAGTGAAGTCGTCAGGGGGCCTCAGCCCCAGCATTTT,CASSEVVRGPQPQHF
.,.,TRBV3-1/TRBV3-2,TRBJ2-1,TGTGCCAGCAGCCCTCAGATCGCTCGACAGCTAATCAATGAGCAGTTCTTC,CASSPQIARQLINEQFF
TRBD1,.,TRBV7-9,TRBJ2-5,TGTGCCAGCAGCTTAGTCCGAGACAGGGGGGAATGGGAGACCCAGTACTTC,CASSLVRDRGEWETQYF
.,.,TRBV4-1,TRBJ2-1,TGCGCCAGCAGCCAAGATCCAGTTTCCTACAATGAGCAGTTCTTC,CASSQDPVSYNEQFF
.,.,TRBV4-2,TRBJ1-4,TGTGCCAGCAGCCAAAGTGGACAGACAACTAATGAAAAACTGTTTTTT,CASSQSGQTTNEKLFF
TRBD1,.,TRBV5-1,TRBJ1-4,TGCGCCAGCAGCTTGGGTGACAGGGGAGGAGAAAAACTGTTTTTT,CASSLGDRGGEKLFF
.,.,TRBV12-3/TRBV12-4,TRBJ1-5,TGTGCCAGCAGTTTTGATCAGGCCCAGCATTTT,CASSFDQAQHF
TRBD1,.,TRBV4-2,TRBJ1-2,TGTGCCAGCAGCCAAGAACCAGGGGGCGACTATGGCTACACCTTC,CASSQEPGGDYGYTF
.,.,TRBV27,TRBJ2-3,TGTGCCAGCAGTTTAACCCACGGGGCAGATACGCAGTATTTT,CASSLTHGADTQYF
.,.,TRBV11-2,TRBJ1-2,TGTGCCAGCAGCGCCGGAGGCGGCTACACCTTC,CASSAGGGYTF
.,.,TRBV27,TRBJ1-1,TGTGCCAGCAGTTTATTGGGCTCGGCGGGCCAGAACACTGAAGCTTTCTTT,CASSLLGSAGQNTEAFF
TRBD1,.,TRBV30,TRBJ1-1,TGTGCCTGGAGCGCCCCGTACATTTTGGTGGGACAGCTGAACACTGAAGCTTTCTTT,CAWSAPYILVGQLNTEAFF
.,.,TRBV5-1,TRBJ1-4,TGCGCCACCACTCCTGGGGGGAGAGCTAATGAAAAACTGTTTTTT,CATTPGGRANEKLFF
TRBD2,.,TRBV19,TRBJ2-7,TGTGCCAGTAGTCCGAGCGGGGGGGCCCCCAACGAGCAGTACTTC,CASSPSGGAPNEQYF
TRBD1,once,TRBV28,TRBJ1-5,TGTGCCAGCAGTACTCAGACAGGGACCAATCAGCCCCAGCATTTT,CASSTQTGTNQPQHF
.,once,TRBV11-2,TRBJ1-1,TGTGCCAGCAGCTTAGAAGCGGTCATGGGCACTGAAGCTTTCTTT,CASSLEAVMGTEAFF
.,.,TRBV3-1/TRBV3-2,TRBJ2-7,TGTGCCAGCAGCCAAGATACAGCCTACGAGCAGTACTTC,CASSQDTAYEQYF
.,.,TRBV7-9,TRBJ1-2,TGTGCCAGCAGCTTACCAGGGAACTATGGCTACACCTTC,CASSLPGNYGYTF
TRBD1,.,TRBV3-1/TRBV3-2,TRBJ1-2,TGTGCCAGCAGCCAAGATGGATGGACAGGGACTAACTATGGCTACACCTTC,CASSQDGWTGTNYGYTF
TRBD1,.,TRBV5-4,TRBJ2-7,TGTGCCAGCAGCCGGGACAGAAGAAACTACGAGCAGTACTTC,CASSRDRRNYEQYF
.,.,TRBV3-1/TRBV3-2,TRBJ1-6,TGTGCCAGCAGCCAAGAGAGGACTTCGGGACACAATAATTCACCCCTCCACTTT,CASSQERTSGHNNSPLHF
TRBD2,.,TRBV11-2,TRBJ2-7,TGTGCCAGCAGGCCACTAGCGGGGGGGCTCGACGAGCAGTACTTC,CASRPLAGGLDEQYF
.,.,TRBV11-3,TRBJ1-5,TGTGCCAGCAGCTTCGAACTTAGCAATCAGCCCCAGCATTTT,CASSFELSNQPQHF
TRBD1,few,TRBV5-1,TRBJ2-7,TGCGCCAGCAGCCAGGGACAGGGTGTCTACGAGCAGTACTTC,CASSQGQGVYEQYF
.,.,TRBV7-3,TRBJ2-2,TGTGCCAGCAGCTTAGTCGCAGCGAACACCGGGGAGCTGTTTTTT,CASSLVAANTGELFF
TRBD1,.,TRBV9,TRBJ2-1,TGTGCCAGCAGCGTCACCCCGAGACAGGGGATTGCTGAGCAGTTCTTC,CASSVTPRQGIAEQFF